The rows below give T cell receptor beta chains drawn from one sample of a study of blood T cell repertoires in COVID-19. Sequenced by immunoSEQ multiplex PCR; TCRdb stores in-frame clones only, minus some. This table has a few hundred thousand clones, approximately 91% appearing once. Sequencing used PBMCs or T cells enriched from blood (not recorded which). The receptors originated from a woman in her forties who had recovered from COVID-19. The CDR3 runs from the conserved cysteine through the conserved F or W. D genes are given only for firm matches. Only some rows state a clone size, as once, few, many or a class for expanded clones.

j_gene: TRBJ1-1
v_gene: TRBV2
d_gene: -
abundance: -
CDR3aa: CASSGEVWTEAFF
CDR3nt: TGTGCCAGCAGTGGAGAGGTTTGGACTGAAGCTTTCTTT

j_gene: TRBJ2-7
v_gene: TRBV7-9
d_gene: TRBD1
abundance: -
CDR3aa: CASSSPGQGAEQYF
CDR3nt: TGTGCCAGCAGCTCACCTGGACAGGGGGCCGAGCAGTACTTC

j_gene: TRBJ1-2
v_gene: TRBV9
d_gene: -
abundance: -
CDR3aa: CASSVNSGSYGYTF
CDR3nt: TGTGCCAGCAGTGTCAACTCCGGGAGTTATGGCTACACCTTC

j_gene: TRBJ1-4
v_gene: TRBV4-1
d_gene: TRBD1
abundance: -
CDR3aa: CASSQEGATGGKNEKLFF
CDR3nt: TGCGCCAGCAGCCAAGAAGGGGCCACAGGGGGCAAAAATGAAAAACTGTTTTTT

j_gene: TRBJ2-2
v_gene: TRBV7-2
d_gene: TRBD2
abundance: -
CDR3aa: CASSGFSGGASGELFF
CDR3nt: TGTGCCAGCAGCGGATTTAGCGGGGGGGCCTCCGGGGAGCTGTTTTTT

j_gene: TRBJ2-2
v_gene: TRBV18
d_gene: -
abundance: once
CDR3aa: CASSPPRTGGELFF
CDR3nt: TGTGCCAGCTCACCACCCAGGACTGGCGGGGAGCTGTTTTTT

j_gene: TRBJ2-1
v_gene: TRBV5-4
d_gene: -
abundance: -
CDR3aa: CASSSINREQFF
CDR3nt: TGTGCCAGCAGCTCAATCAATAGAGAGCAGTTCTTC

j_gene: TRBJ2-7
v_gene: TRBV28
d_gene: TRBD1
abundance: -
CDR3aa: CASSFPGGSAFEQYF
CDR3nt: TGTGCCAGCAGTTTTCCAGGGGGCTCTGCCTTCGAGCAGTACTTC

j_gene: TRBJ2-2
v_gene: TRBV10-2
d_gene: TRBD2
abundance: -
CDR3aa: CASSENSGSRGELFF
CDR3nt: TGCGCCAGCAGTGAAAATAGCGGGAGTCGGGGGGAGCTGTTTTTT

j_gene: TRBJ2-2
v_gene: TRBV7-2
d_gene: -
abundance: -
CDR3aa: CASSFGTNTGELFF
CDR3nt: TGTGCCAGCAGCTTCGGGACTAACACCGGGGAGCTGTTTTTT